The rows below give T cell receptor beta chains drawn from one sample of a study of blood T cell repertoires in COVID-19. The assay was immunoSEQ multiplex PCR, and TCRdb's table has in-frame clones only and misses some. Of approximately 46,000 clones listed, around 86% are singletons. Sequencing was performed on peripheral blood. The receptors shown here come from a human donor in a cohort sampled during active COVID-19. CDR3s include the opening cysteine and the closing phenylalanine or tryptophan. Fields, in order: V gene, clone size, D gene, J gene, CDR3 protein, CDR3 DNA. A D gene is named only where the DNA matches it firmly. A clone size is listed for some rows: how often the clone was seen (once, few, many), or a class if it is expanded.

v_call: TRBV19
clone_size: -
d_call: TRBD1
j_call: TRBJ1-1
cdr3_aa: CASRSQVDRTNTEAFF
cdr3_nt: TGTGCCAGTAGAAGCCAGGTGGACAGGACTAACACTGAAGCTTTCTTT

v_call: TRBV7-2
clone_size: -
d_call: TRBD1
j_call: TRBJ2-7
cdr3_aa: CASSIRQGQSYEQYF
cdr3_nt: TGTGCCAGCAGCATAAGACAGGGGCAATCCTACGAGCAGTACTTC

v_call: TRBV5-1
clone_size: -
d_call: TRBD1
j_call: TRBJ1-2
cdr3_aa: CASRYGQGPNYGYTF
cdr3_nt: TGCGCCAGCAGATACGGACAGGGACCTAACTATGGCTACACCTTC

v_call: TRBV6-5
clone_size: -
d_call: -
j_call: TRBJ2-7
cdr3_aa: CASSSGGTYEQYF
cdr3_nt: TGTGCCAGCAGTTCAGGGGGGACCTACGAGCAGTACTTC

v_call: TRBV5-6
clone_size: -
d_call: TRBD2
j_call: TRBJ2-1
cdr3_aa: CASSLGGAGGRGEQFF
cdr3_nt: TGTGCCAGCAGCCTGGGTGGAGCGGGGGGCCGGGGTGAGCAGTTCTTC

v_call: TRBV6-1
clone_size: few
d_call: -
j_call: TRBJ2-6
cdr3_aa: CASSEAGGLGANVLTF
cdr3_nt: TGTGCCAGCAGTGAAGCCGGGGGGCTCGGGGCCAACGTCCTGACTTTC

v_call: TRBV9
clone_size: -
d_call: -
j_call: TRBJ2-1
cdr3_aa: CASSDQNEQFF
cdr3_nt: TGTGCCAGCAGCGACCAGAATGAGCAGTTCTTC

v_call: TRBV12-3/TRBV12-4
clone_size: few
d_call: -
j_call: TRBJ2-1
cdr3_aa: CASGESYNEQFF
cdr3_nt: TGTGCCAGCGGGGAGTCCTACAATGAGCAGTTCTTC

v_call: TRBV5-1
clone_size: -
d_call: TRBD2
j_call: TRBJ2-2
cdr3_aa: CASSSSGTNTGELFF
cdr3_nt: TGCGCCAGCAGCTCTAGCGGGACGAACACCGGGGAGCTGTTTTTT

v_call: TRBV3-1/TRBV3-2
clone_size: -
d_call: TRBD1
j_call: TRBJ1-1
cdr3_aa: CASSHGRQGNTEAFF
cdr3_nt: TGTGCCAGCAGTCACGGTAGACAGGGGAACACTGAAGCTTTCTTT

v_call: TRBV19
clone_size: -
d_call: -
j_call: TRBJ1-2
cdr3_aa: CASTPGFSGLGYTF
cdr3_nt: TGTGCCAGTACTCCAGGGTTCAGTGGCCTCGGCTACACCTTC

v_call: TRBV11-3
clone_size: -
d_call: TRBD2
j_call: TRBJ2-1
cdr3_aa: CASSLEGASGKVGEQFF
cdr3_nt: TGTGCCAGCAGCTTAGAAGGGGCTAGCGGGAAAGTTGGGGAGCAGTTCTTC

v_call: TRBV18
clone_size: -
d_call: TRBD1
j_call: TRBJ2-4
cdr3_aa: CASSPLTGVAAKNIQYF
cdr3_nt: TGTGCCAGCTCACCACTAACAGGGGTTGCGGCCAAAAACATTCAGTACTTC

v_call: TRBV7-2
clone_size: -
d_call: -
j_call: TRBJ2-5
cdr3_aa: CASSLVSETQYF
cdr3_nt: TGTGCCAGCAGCTTAGTATCTGAGACCCAGTACTTC

v_call: TRBV2
clone_size: -
d_call: TRBD1
j_call: TRBJ1-1
cdr3_aa: CASSRGRGIDTEAFF
cdr3_nt: TGTGCCAGCAGCAGGGGGCGCGGTATCGACACTGAAGCTTTCTTT

v_call: TRBV16
clone_size: once
d_call: TRBD1
j_call: TRBJ1-5
cdr3_aa: CASSQFGQGNQPQHF
cdr3_nt: TGTGCCAGCAGCCAATTTGGACAGGGCAATCAGCCCCAGCATTTT

v_call: TRBV11-3
clone_size: -
d_call: -
j_call: TRBJ2-5
cdr3_aa: CASSRYQETQYF
cdr3_nt: TGTGCCAGCAGCCGGTACCAAGAGACCCAGTACTTC

v_call: TRBV6-1
clone_size: -
d_call: -
j_call: TRBJ1-5
cdr3_aa: CASSAISGTNSNQPQHF
cdr3_nt: TGTGCCAGCAGTGCTATCTCCGGGACAAATAGCAATCAGCCCCAGCATTTT

v_call: TRBV7-9
clone_size: -
d_call: -
j_call: TRBJ1-1
cdr3_aa: CASTPLASLLNTEAFF
cdr3_nt: TGTGCCAGCACTCCCCTAGCTAGTCTTTTGAACACTGAAGCTTTCTTT

v_call: TRBV15
clone_size: -
d_call: -
j_call: TRBJ1-5
cdr3_aa: CATSRGQSSNQPQHF
cdr3_nt: TGTGCCACCAGCAGAGGACAGTCCAGCAATCAGCCCCAGCATTTT

v_call: TRBV5-6
clone_size: -
d_call: TRBD2
j_call: TRBJ2-5
cdr3_aa: CASSLRLAGQETQYF
cdr3_nt: TGTGCCAGCAGCTTAAGACTAGCGGGGCAAGAGACCCAGTACTTC

v_call: TRBV15
clone_size: -
d_call: TRBD2
j_call: TRBJ2-2
cdr3_aa: CATSRGLAGGLTGELFF
cdr3_nt: TGTGCCACCAGCAGAGGACTAGCGGGGGGTCTGACCGGGGAGCTGTTTTTT

v_call: TRBV6-1
clone_size: -
d_call: TRBD1
j_call: TRBJ1-6
cdr3_aa: CASSVGTGSRSYNSPLHF
cdr3_nt: TGTGCCAGCAGTGTTGGGACAGGGAGTAGGTCCTATAATTCACCCCTCCACTTT

v_call: TRBV18
clone_size: -
d_call: -
j_call: TRBJ2-7
cdr3_aa: CASSPQGGNGQYF
cdr3_nt: TGTGCCAGCTCACCACAGGGCGGGAATGGGCAGTACTTC

v_call: TRBV5-4
clone_size: -
d_call: TRBD2
j_call: TRBJ2-3
cdr3_aa: CASTTGGFHSTDTQYF
cdr3_nt: TGTGCCAGCACCACGGGGGGGTTCCATAGCACAGATACGCAGTATTTT

v_call: TRBV6-1
clone_size: -
d_call: -
j_call: TRBJ1-2
cdr3_aa: CASSETSYGYTF
cdr3_nt: TGTGCCAGCAGTGAAACCAGCTATGGCTACACCTTC

v_call: TRBV5-8
clone_size: once
d_call: TRBD1
j_call: TRBJ1-4
cdr3_aa: CASSLRGQDNEKLFF
cdr3_nt: TGTGCCAGCAGCTTGAGGGGACAGGATAATGAAAAACTGTTTTTT

v_call: TRBV6-5
clone_size: -
d_call: TRBD1
j_call: TRBJ1-3
cdr3_aa: CASRNTGVSGNTIYF
cdr3_nt: TGTGCCAGCAGGAATACAGGGGTCTCTGGAAACACCATATATTTT

v_call: TRBV4-3
clone_size: once
d_call: TRBD1
j_call: TRBJ1-2
cdr3_aa: CASSPGTGRIANYGYTF
cdr3_nt: TGCGCCAGCAGCCCCGGGACAGGGAGAATAGCTAACTATGGCTACACCTTC

v_call: TRBV19
clone_size: -
d_call: -
j_call: TRBJ2-4
cdr3_aa: CASSEGGLGKNIQYF
cdr3_nt: TGTGCCAGTTCAGAGGGGGGGTTAGGCAAAAACATTCAGTACTTC

v_call: TRBV5-1
clone_size: -
d_call: TRBD2
j_call: TRBJ2-1
cdr3_aa: CASTRRLAGVDEQFF
cdr3_nt: TGCGCCAGCACCCGGAGACTAGCGGGAGTTGATGAGCAGTTCTTC

v_call: TRBV20-1
clone_size: -
d_call: TRBD2
j_call: TRBJ2-7
cdr3_aa: CSASWGRVAYEQYF
cdr3_nt: TGCAGTGCTAGTTGGGGGAGGGTAGCTTACGAGCAGTACTTC

v_call: TRBV19
clone_size: -
d_call: -
j_call: TRBJ1-1
cdr3_aa: CASSPRQGRTEAFF
cdr3_nt: TGTGCCAGTAGCCCCAGGCAAGGAAGAACTGAAGCTTTCTTT

v_call: TRBV2
clone_size: -
d_call: -
j_call: TRBJ1-1
cdr3_aa: CASSEGPVAGTEAFF
cdr3_nt: TGTGCCAGCAGTGAAGGTCCGGTTGCTGGCACTGAAGCTTTCTTT

v_call: TRBV7-6
clone_size: -
d_call: TRBD1
j_call: TRBJ1-6
cdr3_aa: CASSLDVGGAMNSPLHF
cdr3_nt: TGTGCCAGCAGCTTAGACGTAGGGGGCGCGATGAATTCACCCCTCCACTTT

v_call: TRBV4-1
clone_size: -
d_call: TRBD1
j_call: TRBJ2-7
cdr3_aa: CASSQGQGKDEQYF
cdr3_nt: TGCGCCAGCAGCCAGGGACAGGGTAAAGACGAGCAGTACTTC

v_call: TRBV12-3/TRBV12-4
clone_size: few
d_call: -
j_call: TRBJ2-1
cdr3_aa: CASSTNIYNEQFF
cdr3_nt: TGTGCCAGCAGCACGAACATCTACAATGAGCAGTTCTTC

v_call: TRBV6-4
clone_size: -
d_call: -
j_call: TRBJ1-1
cdr3_aa: CASSFGTDGTEAFF
cdr3_nt: TGTGCCAGCAGCTTTGGGACTGACGGGACTGAAGCTTTCTTT

v_call: TRBV10-3
clone_size: -
d_call: TRBD1
j_call: TRBJ2-7
cdr3_aa: CAISVGGQGAYEQYF
cdr3_nt: TGTGCCATCAGTGTAGGGGGACAGGGGGCGTACGAGCAGTACTTC